Presented here are 25 T cell receptor delta chains from one specimen sequenced in a study of γδ T cells in repeated Plasmodium falciparum infection. Bulk repertoires came from Vgamma9/Vdelta2+ or Vdelta2-negative gammadelta T cells flow-sorted from PBMC. TCRdb re-analyzed the multiplex PCR reads via CATT. The repertoire holds 85,000 to 90,000 delta-chain clones, with more than 1.4% as singletons. The sample comprised gamma-delta T cells from blood. The source is a pool of human donors (malaria-infected and uninfected, not separated).

This clone has a handful of counts. It may be a read error: a sequence one base away is much more abundant. The genes are TRDV1 and TRDJ1, with D possibly TRDD2 on 6 matching bases. Matching the DNA to germline supplied the J gene, which TCRdb does not give. In germline, CDR1 is TSWWSYY, CDR2 QGS. The V end lost 1 base, the J end lost 6 bases, and 27 bases lay between the germline ends. This CDR3 spans 19 amino acids. CDR3 sequence reads: CALGEPLLPFTSFANKLIF. The DNA for the CDR3 is TGTGCTCTTGGGGAACCCCTTCTTCCTTTTACGTCTTTCGCCAATAAACTCATCTTT.

This clone was found a few times. This DNA translates differently at residue 3 from the TCRdb protein, which is that of a much larger clone; a read error is likely, and the protein shown is the DNA's own translation. The rearrangement links TRDV2 to TRDJ1; D is perhaps TRDD3 (5 bases). No J gene was available from TCRdb, and it was assigned here by a germline match of the DNA. The CDR3 runs to 15 residues. Germline V gene sequence: CDR1 GEAIGNYY, CDR2 EKD. The CDR3 loop reads CAYDTILGITDKLIF. The DNA for the CDR3 is TGTGCCTATGACACGATACTTGGAATCACCGATAAACTCATCTTT.

In regard to this clone: With a far larger clone one base away, a read error is the likely cause. The sample carries other DNA sequences with the same CDR3. The chain joins TRDV2 to TRDJ1; 9 nucleotides agree with TRDD3. The J gene, absent from TCRdb, was called here by matching the DNA to germline. Germline values: CDR1 GEAIGNYY, CDR2 EKD. Trimming took 0 bases from V and 5 from J; bases not matched to a gene: 18. The length of the CDR3 is 19 residues. The CDR3 coding sequence is TGTGCCTGTGACACCCTCGCCCCTACTACTGGGGGACCCACTGATAAACTCATCTTT. Protein: CACDTLAPTTGGPTDKLIF.

The chain is built from TRDV1 and TRDJ1, with a weak D call TRDD3 (8 bases). The J gene was not available in TCRdb and was assigned here by matching the DNA to germline segments. Germline-derived CDR1 and CDR2 are TSWWSYY and QGS. This CDR3 is 21 amino acids long. The V end lost 2 bases, the J end lost 1 base, and 29 bases lay between the germline ends. In nucleotides, the CDR3 is TGTGCTCTTGGGGAAAGGAGCTTCCTATGGAGGGGATACAAGATCACCGATAAACTCATCTTT. As protein: CALGERSFLWRGYKITDKLIF.

This clone was seen a handful of times. A read error likely explains this, since a far larger clone differs by one base. Other DNA sequences in this specimen translate into the identical CDR3. The gene calls are TRDV1 and TRDJ1; 10 bases align to TRDD3. TCRdb carries no J gene annotation; the J gene was assigned here by matching the DNA with germline. CDR1 TSWWSYY and CDR2 QGS come from the germline V gene. This CDR3 has 19 residues. The CDR3 loop reads CALSALTGGFTPYTDKLIF. CDR3 nucleotide sequence: TGTGCCCTTTCGGCTCTTACTGGGGGATTCACGCCGTACACCGATAAACTCATCTTT.

Turning to this clone: The mismatch at residue 10 between this DNA's translation and the TCRdb protein of a much larger clone likely reflects a read error; the protein shown is translated from the DNA. The rearrangement joins TRDV2 to TRDJ1, with unresolved D. V was clipped by 0 bases and J by 3 bases, with 13 bases between them. In germline, CDR1 is GEAIGNYY, CDR2 EKD. The length of the CDR3 is 15 residues. The DNA of the CDR3 is TGTGCCTGTGACACCGGAGCCGCGTACGCCGATAAACTCATCTTT. It translates to CACDTGAAYADKLIF.

To note about this clone: This DNA translates differently at residue 14 from the TCRdb protein, which is that of a much larger clone; a read error is likely, and the protein shown is the DNA's own translation. The V and J genes are TRDV1 and TRDJ1; tentatively, D is TRDD3 (6 bases). Germline CDR1 reads TSWWSYY; CDR2 reads QGS. This CDR3 spans 22 amino acids. The ends were cut back, 1 base at V and 2 bases at J, with 32 bases in the middle. CDR3 protein: CALGERPLKAWYWVMRTDKLIF. CDR3 sequence (DNA): TGTGCTCTTGGGGAACGGCCTTTAAAGGCGTGGTACTGGGTGATGCGAACCGATAAACTCATCTTT.

This clone has at least ten counts. The J gene is TRDJ1, the V gene TRDV1, with 11 bases that match TRDD3. No J gene is reported in TCRdb; it was inferred here by comparing the DNA with germline. The V gene's germline CDR1 is TSWWSYY and CDR2 QGS. The CDR3 covers 21 residues. The trim removed 2 bases at V and 0 bases at J, leaving 17 bases unmatched. The CDR3 sequence is CALGEVPNWGIGGFYTDKLIF. The CDR3 nucleotides are TGTGCTCTTGGGGAAGTGCCAAACTGGGGGATAGGGGGGTTCTACACCGATAAACTCATCTTT.

Notes on this clone: The protein TCRdb gives is from a much larger clone and does not agree with this DNA's translation at residue 11, likely a read error; the protein shown here comes from the DNA. This sequence joins TRDV1 and TRDJ1; unclear D gene. TCRdb leaves out the J gene; it was filled in here by matching the DNA to germline. CDR3 size: 18 residues. V was shortened by 1 base and J by 0 bases, with 18 bases between the two germline ends. CDR1 and CDR2 (germline): TSWWSYY, QGS. The CDR3 DNA follows: TGTGCTCTTGGGGAACGTACGTTTGGACCGATATACACCGATAAACTCATCTTT. It yields the protein CALGERTFGPIYTDKLIF.

Comment on this clone: One junction end disagrees with the germline gene, perhaps due to a read error. The same CDR3 arises from other DNA sequences in this sample as well. The CDR3 DNA reads TGTGCCCTTGGGGAACGGGGTTCCTACGACTGGGGGATACAGTACACCGATAAACTCATCTTT. It yields the protein CALGERGSYDWGIQYTDKLIF. The V call is TRDV1, the J call TRDJ1; TRDD3 aligns across 12 bases. TCRdb lists no J gene, so it was determined here by aligning the DNA to germline. Germline V gene data show CDR1 as TSWWSYY and CDR2 as QGS. This CDR3 comprises 21 residues.

This clone was counted between two and nine times. TCRdb's protein, taken from a much larger clone, differs from this DNA's translation at residue 11, likely owing to a read error; the protein displayed comes from the DNA. This chain joins TRDV1 and TRDJ1, with TRDD3 identical over 8 bases. Germline V gene sequence: CDR1 TSWWSYY, CDR2 QGS. There are 16 residues in the CDR3. CDR3 amino acids: CALDSYWGSYADKLIF. CDR3 in DNA: TGTGCCCTGGACAGTTACTGGGGGTCCTACGCCGATAAACTCATCTTT.

As to this clone: The protein recorded in TCRdb matches a much larger clone and deviates from this DNA's translation at residue 8, suggesting a read error; the protein here is obtained by translating the DNA. This chain joins TRDV2 and TRDJ2; 7 positions agree with TRDD3. TCRdb is silent on the J gene; assignment here came from matching the DNA to germline. The CDR3 totals 16 residues. The junction had 10 bases not matched to a gene; V was cut back by 3 bases and J by 4 bases. CDR1 is GEAIGNYY, CDR2 EKD, per germline. The CDR3 nucleotides read TGTGCCTGTGACGACTTAGTGAGGGATACGACAGCACAACTCTTCTTT. Protein sequence: CACDDLVRDTTAQLFF.

In regard to this clone: TCRdb has a much larger clone's protein, which differs at residue 6 from the translation of this DNA, likely because of a read error; what is shown is the protein translated from the DNA. The V call is TRDV1, the J call TRDJ1, with 9 bases matching TRDD3. Assignment of the J gene here rests on matching the DNA to germline, because TCRdb gives none. J was trimmed by 0 bases and V by 0 bases; bases with no gene match: 29. The CDR3 covers 25 residues. In germline, CDR1 is TSWWSYY, CDR2 QGS. CDR3 DNA sequence: TGTGCTCTTGGGGAACTCTCCCTCTCTTCTACTGGCCTGTACTGGGGGAACCCGTACACCGATAAACTCATCTTT. It is translated as CALGELSLSSTGLYWGNPYTDKLIF.

This clone was observed a few times. The protein TCRdb gives is from a much larger clone and does not agree with this DNA's translation at residue 13, likely a read error; the protein shown here comes from the DNA. This rearrangement joins TRDV1 to TRDJ1, with 7 bases identical to TRDD3. CDR1 and CDR2 from the germline V gene are TSWWSYY and QGS. The CDR3 extends over 15 amino acids. The CDR3 coding sequence is TGTGCTCTTGGGGAAAAGCATGGATACGCCGATAAACCCATCTTT. Translated, it gives CALGEKHGYADKPIF.

This clone was seen a handful of times. With a far larger clone one base away, a read error is the likely cause. Other DNA sequences in this sample translate to the same CDR3. The rearrangement uses TRDV1 and TRDJ1; D tentatively reads TRDD2 or TRDD3 (5 bases each). Assignment of the J gene here rests on matching the DNA to germline, because TCRdb gives none. CDR1 is TSWWSYY, CDR2 QGS, per germline. CDR3 length: 21 amino acids. V lost 1 base to trimming and J lost 2 bases, with 29 bases between them. In nucleotides, the CDR3 is TGTGCTCTTGGGGAACCCCAACCTCTTCCCGGATGGGGAATACGGACCGATAAACTCATCTTT. Amino acids: CALGEPQPLPGWGIRTDKLIF.

Details on this clone: The TCRdb protein, from a much larger clone, departs from this DNA's translation at residue 11, likely by read error; the protein shown derives from the DNA. This chain links TRDV2 with TRDJ3, with 7 bases fitting TRDD3. The J gene, missing from TCRdb, was assigned here through DNA to germline matching. J was trimmed by 2 bases and V by 0 bases; bases with no gene match: 9. The CDR3 has 19 amino acids. Germline V lookup: CDR1 GEAIGNYY, CDR2 EKD. The CDR3 loop is CACDTRLGAYPWDTRQMFF. CDR3 DNA sequence: TGTGCCTGTGACACCCGCCTGGGGGCCTACCCCTGGGACACCCGACAGATGTTTTTC.

As for this clone: TCRdb shows a much larger clone's protein in place of this DNA's translation, and the two differ at residue 19, likely through a read error; the protein shown is translated from the DNA. The J gene is TRDJ1, the V gene TRDV1; 8 bases agree with TRDD3. No J segment appears in TCRdb, so it was assigned here by matching the sequence to germline. CDR1 is TSWWSYY and CDR2 is QGS in the germline V gene. The CDR3 length is 22 residues. For the CDR3, the DNA is TGTGCTCTTGGGGAGGCTACGAGGTGGGGGATTTGCTGCCCGTTGACTGGCGATGAACTCATCTTT. Encoded protein: CALGEATRWGICCPLTGDELIF.

This clone is medium-sized within its sample. The chain is built from TRDV1 and TRDJ1; no reliable D call. From germline, CDR1 is TSWWSYY and CDR2 QGS. Trimming removed 2 bases at V and 0 bases at J, with 16 bases between. CDR3 length equals 17 residues. The CDR3 reads CALGEFRRGAYTDKLIF. The CDR3 nucleotides read TGTGCTCTTGGGGAATTCCGAAGGGGCGCATACACCGATAAACTCATCTTT.

This clone was seen a few times. For this DNA, TCRdb reports the protein of a much larger clone, which diverges at residue 7, most likely from a read error; the protein presented here is translated directly from the DNA. The chain has TRDV2 and TRDJ1; D uncertain. TCRdb records no J gene; here it was assigned by comparing the DNA to germline. CDR1 GEAIGNYY and CDR2 EKD come from the germline V gene. This CDR3 is built from 16 residues. Trimming took 5 bases from V and 0 from J, leaving 18 bases between them. CDR3 sequence (DNA): TGTGCCTGTGTTTGGCTGAGGGACCCTCACACCGATAAACTCATCTTT. As protein: CACVWLRDPHTDKLIF.

There are a few counts of this clone. The chain combines TRDV1 with TRDJ1, with 10 positions matching TRDD3. TCRdb supplies no J gene; here it was assigned by aligning the nucleotide sequence to germline. Trimming at V came to 5 bases and at J to 4 bases, leaving 22 bases not matched to a gene. The CDR3 is made up of 20 amino acids. Germline V lookup: CDR1 TSWWSYY, CDR2 QGS. CDR3 sequence (DNA): TGTGCTCTTGGGAACTGTCCCCCACTGATTACTGGGGGATGGAACGATAAACTCATCTTT. Protein sequence: CALGNCPPLITGGWNDKLIF.

This clone was counted many times. The sample has other DNA sequences that encode this CDR3 too. CDR3 in amino acids: CACDTRSGGYVDKLIF. DNA for the CDR3: TGTGCCTGTGACACTCGGTCTGGGGGATACGTCGATAAACTCATCTTT. The V and J genes are TRDV2 and TRDJ1, with TRDD3 identical over 12 bases. This CDR3 is built from 16 residues. Germline-derived CDR1 and CDR2 are GEAIGNYY and EKD. V was pared by 1 base and J by 4 bases, with 6 bases of the junction left unmatched.

Points on this clone: TCRdb lists the protein of a much larger clone for this DNA, which differs at residue 14, so this is likely a read error; the protein given here is translated from the DNA itself. The J gene is TRDJ1, the V gene TRDV1; TRDD3 aligns across 13 bases. With 3 bases clipped from V and 0 bases from J, the junction kept 16 bases outside the gene matches. Looked up from germline, CDR1 is TSWWSYY and CDR2 is QGS. This CDR3 spans 21 amino acids. This chain's CDR3 is CALGDLDGTGGYVRYTDKLIF. CDR3 DNA sequence: TGTGCTCTTGGGGATCTGGACGGTACTGGGGGATACGTCAGATACACCGATAAACTCATCTTT.

The rearrangement uses TRDV1 and TRDJ1, with 8 positions matching TRDD3. The J gene was not available in TCRdb and was assigned here by matching the DNA to germline segments. The trim removed 0 bases at V and 4 bases at J, leaving 16 bases unmatched. The CDR3 has 19 amino acids. Germline CDR1 and CDR2: TSWWSYY and QGS. CDR3: CALGELGGELGEPGDKLIF. The CDR3 DNA sequence: TGTGCTCTTGGGGAACTGGGGGGTGAGCTGGGGGAACCGGGCGATAAACTCATCTTT.

In the case of this clone: The protein in TCRdb stems from a much larger clone and differs at residue 9 from this DNA's translation, likely a read error; here the protein is translated from the DNA. The chain uses TRDV2 and TRDJ1; D unresolved. TCRdb records no J gene; here it was assigned by comparing the DNA to germline. In germline, CDR1 is GEAIGNYY, CDR2 EKD. Trimming shortened V by 5 bases and J by 8 bases, and 20 bases separated the two germline ends. There are 14 residues in the CDR3. CDR3 bases: TGTGCCTGTGTCCCAGGTACTGAGACCCTAAAACTCATCTTT. It specifies CACVPGTETLKLIF.

This clone was detected many times. Given a far larger clone just one base away, this is likely a sequencing read error. This specimen includes other DNA sequences encoding the same CDR3. DNA of the CDR3: TGTGCCTGTGACACCGTAGGCCCGGGGGATAGGAGGGACGATAAACTCATCTTC. Its protein product is CACDTVGPGDRRDDKLIF. The V call is TRDV2, the J call TRDJ1; TRDD3 matches at 8 bases. The germline V gene has CDR1 GEAIGNYY and CDR2 EKD. The CDR3 spans 18 residues.